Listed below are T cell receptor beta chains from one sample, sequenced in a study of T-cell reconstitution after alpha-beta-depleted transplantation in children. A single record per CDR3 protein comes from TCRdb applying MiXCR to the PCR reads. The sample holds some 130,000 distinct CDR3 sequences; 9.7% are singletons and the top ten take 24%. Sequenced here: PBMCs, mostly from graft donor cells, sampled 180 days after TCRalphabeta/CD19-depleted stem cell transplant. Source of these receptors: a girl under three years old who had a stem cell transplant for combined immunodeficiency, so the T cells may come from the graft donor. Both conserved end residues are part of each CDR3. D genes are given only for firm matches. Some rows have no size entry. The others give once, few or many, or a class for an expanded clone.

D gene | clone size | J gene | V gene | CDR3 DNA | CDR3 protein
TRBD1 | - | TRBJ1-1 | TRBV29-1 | TGCAGCGTTGTCGAATACGGGACAGGGCTGGGGGGAGCTTTCTTT | CSVVEYGTGLGGAFF
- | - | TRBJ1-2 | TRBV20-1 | TGCGTTGGGTCGCGGAGGACGGGCTATGGCTACACCTTC | CVGSRRTGYGYTF
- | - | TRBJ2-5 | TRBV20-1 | TGCAGTGCTAGAGTAATAGAGACCCAGTACTTC | CSARVIETQYF
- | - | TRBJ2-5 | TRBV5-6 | TGTGCCAGCAGCTTGACGGGGATAGGAGAGACCCAGTACTTC | CASSLTGIGETQYF
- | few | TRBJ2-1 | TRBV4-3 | TGCGCCAGCAGCCCCCTTTTACCGTCTTACAATGAGCAGTTCTTC | CASSPLLPSYNEQFF
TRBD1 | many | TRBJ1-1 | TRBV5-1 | TGCGCCAGCAGCTGGGGGGGACAGCAAGCTTTCTTT | CASSWGGQQAFF
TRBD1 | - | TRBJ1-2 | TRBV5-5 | TGTGCCAGCAGCTTCACAGGGGATGGCTACACCTTC | CASSFTGDGYTF
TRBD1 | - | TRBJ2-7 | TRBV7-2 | TGTGCCAGCAGCTTAGTTTCGACAGGGGGCTACGAGCAGTACTTC | CASSLVSTGGYEQYF
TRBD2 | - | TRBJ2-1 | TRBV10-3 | TGTGCCATCAGTGGGGGACGGCCGGGAGGCTCCTACAATGAGCAGTTCTTC | CAISGGRPGGSYNEQFF
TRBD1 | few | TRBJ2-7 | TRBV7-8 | TGTGCCAGCAGCCCCCGGGACAGGGGCCTCGAGCAGTACTTC | CASSPRDRGLEQYF
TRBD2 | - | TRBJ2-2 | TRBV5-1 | TGCGCCAGCAGTCCTAGCGGGAGCTACGCCGGGGAGCTGTTTTTT | CASSPSGSYAGELFF
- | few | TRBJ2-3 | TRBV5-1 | TGCGCCAGCAGCTTGATCTTCCCGGGTCCAGATACGCAGTATTTT | CASSLIFPGPDTQYF
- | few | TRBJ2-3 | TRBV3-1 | TGTGCCAGCAGCCAAGCCGAGCGTACGCAGTATTTT | CASSQAERTQYF
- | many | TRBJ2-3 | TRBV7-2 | TGTGCCAGCAGCTTAGGTCGGGGGGCGATGGATACGCAGTATTTT | CASSLGRGAMDTQYF
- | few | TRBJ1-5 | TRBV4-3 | TGCGCCAGCAGCCAAGATACCTCGGTTGCCCAGCCCCAGCATTTT | CASSQDTSVAQPQHF
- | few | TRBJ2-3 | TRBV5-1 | TGCGCCAGCAGCTTCGTCGCCCCAGATACGCAGTATTTT | CASSFVAPDTQYF
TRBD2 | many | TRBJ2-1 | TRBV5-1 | TGCGCCAGCAGCTCGGGACTAGCGGAGGGGTTAAATGAGCAGTTCTTC | CASSSGLAEGLNEQFF
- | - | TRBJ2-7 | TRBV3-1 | TGTGCCAGCTGCCTCAGGGCCTACGAGCAGTACTTC | CASCLRAYEQYF
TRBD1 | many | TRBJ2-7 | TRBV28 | TGTGCCAGCAGTACAACCGGGACAGGGTCCCCCTACGAGCAGTACTTC | CASSTTGTGSPYEQYF
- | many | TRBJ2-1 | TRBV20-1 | TGCAGTGCTAGGCCCCTCCTGGGGTACAATGAGCAGTTCTTC | CSARPLLGYNEQFF
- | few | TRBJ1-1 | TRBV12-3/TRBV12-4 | TGTGCCAGCAGTTTGGTGCCCACTGAAGCTTTCTTT | CASSLVPTEAFF
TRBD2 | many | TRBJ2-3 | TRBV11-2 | TGTGCCAGCTCGTTCGCCGGGAGGGCCTTTACGGATACGCAGTATTTT | CASSFAGRAFTDTQYF
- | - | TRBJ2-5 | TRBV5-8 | TGTGCCAGCCGGACCAATTCGGAGACCCAGTACTTC | CASRTNSETQYF
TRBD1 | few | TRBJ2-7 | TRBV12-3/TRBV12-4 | TGTGCCAGCAGCTATCGCCGGGACAGGCTCTACGAGCAGTACTTC | CASSYRRDRLYEQYF
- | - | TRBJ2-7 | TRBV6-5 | TGTGCCAGCAGTTACTCCGGGCCGTTGGAGCAGTACTTC | CASSYSGPLEQYF
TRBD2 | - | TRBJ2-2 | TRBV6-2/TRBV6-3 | TGTGCCAGCAGTCTCCCGGGACTATCGAACACCGGGGAGCTGTTTTTT | CASSLPGLSNTGELFF
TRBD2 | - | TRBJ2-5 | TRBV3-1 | TGTGCCAGCAGCCAAGGAGGGTGGCTAGCGGTCCCGGACTTC | CASSQGGWLAVPDF
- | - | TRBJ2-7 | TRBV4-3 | TGCGCCAGCAGCCCCCGAAACACTTTCTACGAGCAGTACTTC | CASSPRNTFYEQYF
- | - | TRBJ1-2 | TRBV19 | TGTGCCAGTAGTATCTCCCGGGACAACAACTATGGCTACACCTTC | CASSISRDNNYGYTF
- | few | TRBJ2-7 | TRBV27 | TGTGCCAGCAGTTTATTAGTGGGGAGCTACGAGCAGTACTTC | CASSLLVGSYEQYF
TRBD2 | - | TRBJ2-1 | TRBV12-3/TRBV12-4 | TGTGCCAGCAGTTTAGGGGGGGACTATTACAATGAGCAGTTCTTC | CASSLGGDYYNEQFF
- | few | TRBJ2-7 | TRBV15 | TGTGCCACCAGCATAAACGAAGGCCGCCCCGACCGCTTTTACGAGCAGTACTTC | CATSINEGRPDRFYEQYF
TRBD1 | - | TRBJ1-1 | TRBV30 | TGTGCCTGGAGTCTCTTTTTCCCGGGACAGGGGATCATGAACACTGAAGCTTTCTTT | CAWSLFFPGQGIMNTEAFF
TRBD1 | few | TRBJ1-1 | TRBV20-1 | TGCAGTGTTGGGAGACAGGGAATGAACACTGAAGCTTTCTTT | CSVGRQGMNTEAFF
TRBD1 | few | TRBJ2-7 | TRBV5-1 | TGCGCCAGCAGCTTGGGACAGGGGGGTCGCGAGCAGTACTTC | CASSLGQGGREQYF
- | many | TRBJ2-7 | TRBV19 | TGTGCCAGTAGTATAAGCGGCGGGACCAGCTCCTACGAGCAGTACTTC | CASSISGGTSSYEQYF
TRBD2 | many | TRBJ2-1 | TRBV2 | TGTGCCAGCAGTGAAGCCCCGGCGGGGGGCCAAAAGCAGTTCTTC | CASSEAPAGGQKQFF
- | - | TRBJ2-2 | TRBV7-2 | TGTGCCAGCAGTAGTAACACCGGGCAGCTGTTTTTT | CASSSNTGQLFF
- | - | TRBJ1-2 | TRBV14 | TGTGCCAGCAGCCAAGAAGGACGGGCCAGGCGGATTACCTATGGCTACACCTTC | CASSQEGRARRITYGYTF
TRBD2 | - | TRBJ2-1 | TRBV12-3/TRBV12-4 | TGTGCCAGCAGTTTAAGACTAGCGGTAATAAGCTCCTACAATGAGCAGTTCTTC | CASSLRLAVISSYNEQFF
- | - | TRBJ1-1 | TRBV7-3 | TGTGCCAGCAGCTCCCTAGGGGGGACTGAAGCTTTCTTT | CASSSLGGTEAFF
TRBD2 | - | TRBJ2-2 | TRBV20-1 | TGCAGTGGGTCTAGCGGGGCGAACACCGGGGAGCTGTTTTTT | CSGSSGANTGELFF
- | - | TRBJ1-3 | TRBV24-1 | TGTGCCACCAGTGACACCAGCGAGCCAGGAAACACCATATATTTT | CATSDTSEPGNTIYF
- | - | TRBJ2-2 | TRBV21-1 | TGTGCCAGCAGCAAACAGGGAGTTGACACCGGGGAGCTGTTTTTT | CASSKQGVDTGELFF
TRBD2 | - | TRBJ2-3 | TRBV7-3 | TGTGCCAGCAGCCTCTTAGCGGGGGGGATAATGGGAAGCACAGATACGCAGTATTTT | CASSLLAGGIMGSTDTQYF
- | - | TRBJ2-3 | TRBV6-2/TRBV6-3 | TGTGCCAGCGGCCGGGACCTCTACCCCGATACGCAGTATTTT | CASGRDLYPDTQYF
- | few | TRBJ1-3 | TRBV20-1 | TGCAGTGCTAGAGACAGCCGTCTCTCTGGAAACACCATATATTTT | CSARDSRLSGNTIYF
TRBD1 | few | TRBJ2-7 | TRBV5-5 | TGTGCCAGCAGCCTAGACAGGGGTAGCGAGCAGTACTTC | CASSLDRGSEQYF
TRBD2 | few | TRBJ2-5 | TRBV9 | TGTGCCAGCACCCCAGCGGGGGGGCTGAGTGAGACCCAGTACTTC | CASTPAGGLSETQYF
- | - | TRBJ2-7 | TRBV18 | TGTGCCAGCTCACAATCGGAACTCGGGGGATGGGGCGAGCAGTACTTC | CASSQSELGGWGEQYF
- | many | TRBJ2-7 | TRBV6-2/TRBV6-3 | TGTGCCAGCTTGGGACCTTTAATTCCCTACGAGCAGTACTTC | CASLGPLIPYEQYF
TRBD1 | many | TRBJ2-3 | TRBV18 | TGTGCCAGCTCACCCGTGAGGACAGGACCGGGATCAGATACGCAGTATTTT | CASSPVRTGPGSDTQYF
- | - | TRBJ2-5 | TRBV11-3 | TGTGCCAGCAGCTTTAGGTTGGGCGTGGGACGCCGATTTCAAGAGACCCAGTACTTC | CASSFRLGVGRRFQETQYF
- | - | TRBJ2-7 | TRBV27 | TGTGCCAGCAGTTTAGGGGGGACCGACAGTTCCTACGAGCAGTACTTC | CASSLGGTDSSYEQYF